This T cell receptor (beta chain) appears in the sequencing data of a study of identifying expanded T cells in peripheral blood. Points from the study as a whole: Approximately 2-week clone count variance significantly increased as total template count grew.

Assay: immunoSEQ multiplex PCR; the TCRdb copy retains only in-frame clones and omits some. Here the sample spans roughly 100,000 clones, 88% being singletons. During the collection period, no donor immune events like infections were recorded. The V end was cut by 6 bases, the J end by 5 bases, with 16 bases between. The CDR3 has 14 amino acids. In germline, CDR1 is KGHSH, CDR2 LQKENI. A word on this clone: Its antigen is as yet unknown.

This receptor was obtained from a person aged 18 to 70 in good health. The sample was blood. V usage is TRBV18 and J usage is TRBJ2-5, with a weak D call TRBD2 (5 bases). Written as DNA, the CDR3 is TGTGCCAGCTCCCCGGAGCCCCGGGATGAGACCCAGTACTTC. It translates to CASSPEPRDETQYF. The entire variable domain, with the rest obtained from reference TRBV18 and TRBJ2-5, is as follows: NAGVMQNPRHLVRRRGQEARLRCSPMKGHSHVYWYRQLPEEGLKFMVYLQKENIIDESGMPKERFSAEFPKEGPSILRIQQVVRGDSAAYFCASSPEPRDETQYFGPGTRLLVL.